This T cell receptor beta chain was sequenced for a study of OX40 agonist ivuxolimab in advanced cancers. For the study at large: The study enrolled dose-escalation patients with hepatocellular carcinoma, melanoma, renal cell or head and neck cancer.

A single count supports this clone. The antigen is undetermined. General study findings and limits: Normalized T-cell clonal expansion was also low in some nonresponders.

Clones were sequenced by immunoSEQ multiplex PCR, and TCRdb holds only the in-frame ones, with some missing. This sample has some 130,000 clones, with approximately 94% found just once. Germline-derived CDR1 and CDR2 are LNHDA and SQIVND (reference sequence). V gave up 8 bases and J gave up 4 bases; unmatched junction bases: 20. The CDR3 totals 18 residues. The J gene is TRBJ1-5, the V gene TRBV19; 7 bases align to TRBD1. The clonotype was recovered from an adult with an advanced solid tumor such as melanoma, head and neck, liver or kidney cancer. The sample consisted of CD4+ or CD8+ T cells sorted from blood, taken in a trial of the OX40 agonist ivuxolimab. The CDR3 spells CASGTRRGRDRVNQPQHF. CDR3 sequence (DNA): TGTGCCAGTGGAACCCGACGGGGGCGTGACAGGGTAAATCAGCCCCAGCATTTT.